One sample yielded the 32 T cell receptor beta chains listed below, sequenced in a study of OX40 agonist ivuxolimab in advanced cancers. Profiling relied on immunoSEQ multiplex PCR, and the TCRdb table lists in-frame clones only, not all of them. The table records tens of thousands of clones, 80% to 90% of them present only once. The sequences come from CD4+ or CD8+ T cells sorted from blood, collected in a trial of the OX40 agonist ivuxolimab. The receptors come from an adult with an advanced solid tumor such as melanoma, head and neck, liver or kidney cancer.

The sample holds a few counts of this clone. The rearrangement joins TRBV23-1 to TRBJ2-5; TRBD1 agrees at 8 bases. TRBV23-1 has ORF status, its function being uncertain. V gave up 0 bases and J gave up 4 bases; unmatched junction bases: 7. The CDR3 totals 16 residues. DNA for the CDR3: TGCGCCAGCAGTCAATCGCGACAGGGGATTGGAGAGACCCAGTACTTC. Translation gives CASSQSRQGIGETQYF.

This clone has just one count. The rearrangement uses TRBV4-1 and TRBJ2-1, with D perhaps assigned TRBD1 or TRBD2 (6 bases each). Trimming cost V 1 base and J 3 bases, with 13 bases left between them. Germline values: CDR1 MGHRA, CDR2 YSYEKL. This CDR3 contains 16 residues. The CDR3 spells CASSQGRGVGYNEQFF. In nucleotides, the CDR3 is TGCGCCAGCAGCCAAGGGAGGGGGGTTGGCTACAATGAGCAGTTCTTC.

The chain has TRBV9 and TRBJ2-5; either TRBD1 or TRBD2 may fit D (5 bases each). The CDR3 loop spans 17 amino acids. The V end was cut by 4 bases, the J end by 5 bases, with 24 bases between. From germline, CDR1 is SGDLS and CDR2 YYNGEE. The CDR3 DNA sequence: TGTGCCAGCAGCACTAGAGATCGGACACTGGGACGGGAGACCCAGTACTTC. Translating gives CASSTRDRTLGRETQYF.

The CDR3 reads CATSRSTGMNTEAFF. The CDR3 bases are TGTGCCACCAGCAGATCAACAGGGATGAACACTGAAGCTTTCTTT. This chain links TRBV15 with TRBJ1-1, with a possible D match to TRBD1 (6 bases). The CDR3 contains 15 residues. Trimming took off 2 bases at V and 0 bases at J, with 10 bases between the two ends. The germline V gene has CDR1 LNHNV and CDR2 YYDKDF (reference sequence).

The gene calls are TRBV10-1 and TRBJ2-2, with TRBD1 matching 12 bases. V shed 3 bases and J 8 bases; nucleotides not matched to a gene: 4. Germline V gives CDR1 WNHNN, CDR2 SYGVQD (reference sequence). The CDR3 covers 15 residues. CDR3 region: CASSDPGQGAGELFF. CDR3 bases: TGCGCCAGCAGTGACCCGGGACAGGGGGCAGGGGAGCTGTTTTTT.

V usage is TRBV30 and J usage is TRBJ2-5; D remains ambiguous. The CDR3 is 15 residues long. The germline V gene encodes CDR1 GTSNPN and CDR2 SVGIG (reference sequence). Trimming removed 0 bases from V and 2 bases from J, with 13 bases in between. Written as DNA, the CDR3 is TGTGCCTGGAGTGTAATGCGAGGCACGCAAGAGACCCAGTACTTC. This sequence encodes CAWSVMRGTQETQYF.

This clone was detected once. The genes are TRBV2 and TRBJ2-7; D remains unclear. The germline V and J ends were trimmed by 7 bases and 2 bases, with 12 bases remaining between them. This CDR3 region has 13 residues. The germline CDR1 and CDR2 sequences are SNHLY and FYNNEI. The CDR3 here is CASKPRKTYEQYF. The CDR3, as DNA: TGTGCCAGCAAACCTCGGAAGACCTACGAGCAGTACTTC.

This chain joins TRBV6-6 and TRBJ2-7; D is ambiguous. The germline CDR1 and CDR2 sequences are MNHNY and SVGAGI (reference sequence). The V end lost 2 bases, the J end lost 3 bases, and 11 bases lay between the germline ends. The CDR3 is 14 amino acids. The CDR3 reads CASSYRISYYEQYF. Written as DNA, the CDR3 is TGTGCCAGCAGTTACAGAATCTCTTACTACGAGCAGTACTTC.

The CDR3, as DNA: TGTGCCAGCAGCTTATTGGAAGAGACCCAGTACTTC. Amino acid sequence: CASSLLEETQYF. The V and J genes are TRBV5-6 and TRBJ2-5; no clear D. This CDR3 comprises 12 residues. Per germline, CDR1 SGHDT and CDR2 YYEEEE. Trimming took 2 bases from V and 3 from J, leaving 5 bases between them.

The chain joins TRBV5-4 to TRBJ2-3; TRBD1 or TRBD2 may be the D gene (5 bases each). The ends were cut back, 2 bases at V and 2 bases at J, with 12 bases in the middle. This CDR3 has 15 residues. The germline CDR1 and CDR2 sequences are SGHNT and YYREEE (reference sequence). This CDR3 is CASSLLRGDTDTQYF. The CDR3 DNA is TGTGCCAGCAGCTTATTGAGAGGGGACACAGATACGCAGTATTTT.

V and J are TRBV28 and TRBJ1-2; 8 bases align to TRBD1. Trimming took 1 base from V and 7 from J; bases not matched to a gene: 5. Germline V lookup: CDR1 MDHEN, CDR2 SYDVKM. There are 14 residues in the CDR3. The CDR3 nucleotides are TGTGCCAGCAGTTTATTGGAAGACAGGGGTGGCTACACCTTC. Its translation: CASSLLEDRGGYTF.

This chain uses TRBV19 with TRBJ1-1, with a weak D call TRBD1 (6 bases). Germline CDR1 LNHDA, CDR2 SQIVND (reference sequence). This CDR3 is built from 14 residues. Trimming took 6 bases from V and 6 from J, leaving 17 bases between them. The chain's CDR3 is CASRISMDSSEAFF. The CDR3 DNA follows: TGTGCCAGTAGGATATCGATGGACAGCTCTGAAGCTTTCTTT.

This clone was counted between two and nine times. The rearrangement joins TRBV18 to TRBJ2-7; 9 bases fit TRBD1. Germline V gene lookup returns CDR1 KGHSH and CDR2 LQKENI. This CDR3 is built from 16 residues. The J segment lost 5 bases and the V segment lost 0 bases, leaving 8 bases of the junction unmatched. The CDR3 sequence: CASSPPPGQGYDEQYF. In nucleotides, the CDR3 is TGTGCCAGCTCACCACCTCCGGGACAGGGTTATGACGAGCAGTACTTC.

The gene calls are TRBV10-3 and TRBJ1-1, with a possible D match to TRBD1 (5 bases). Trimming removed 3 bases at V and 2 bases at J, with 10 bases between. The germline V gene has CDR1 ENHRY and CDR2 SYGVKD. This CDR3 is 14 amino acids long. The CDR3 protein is CAISEGRENTEAFF. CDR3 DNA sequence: TGTGCCATCAGTGAAGGCAGGGAAAACACTGAAGCTTTCTTT.

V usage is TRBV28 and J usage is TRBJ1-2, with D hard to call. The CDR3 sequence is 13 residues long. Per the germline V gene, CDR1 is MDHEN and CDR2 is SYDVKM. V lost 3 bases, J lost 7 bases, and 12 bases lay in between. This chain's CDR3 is CASSLGLMSGYTF. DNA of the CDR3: TGTGCCAGCAGTTTGGGTCTTATGAGTGGCTACACCTTC.

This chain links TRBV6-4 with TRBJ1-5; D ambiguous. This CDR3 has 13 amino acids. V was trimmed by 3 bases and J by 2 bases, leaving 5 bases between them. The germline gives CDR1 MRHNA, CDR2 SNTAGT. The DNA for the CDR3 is TGTGCCAGCAGTGAGCAGGGCAATCAGCCCCAGCATTTT. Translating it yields CASSEQGNQPQHF.

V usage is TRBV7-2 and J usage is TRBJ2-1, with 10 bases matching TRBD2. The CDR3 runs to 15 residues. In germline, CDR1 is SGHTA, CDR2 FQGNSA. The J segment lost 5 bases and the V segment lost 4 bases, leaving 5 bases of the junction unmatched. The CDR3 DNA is TGTGCCAGCAGCTCCCGGACTAGCGGTGACAATGAGCAGTTCTTC. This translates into CASSSRTSGDNEQFF.

CDR3 nucleotides: TGTGCCAGCAGGGGGCCGTACAGGGGTGGTGAAGCTTTCTTT. Its protein product is CASRGPYRGGEAFF. This chain uses TRBV27 with TRBJ1-1, with 7 bases lining up with TRBD1. V shed 6 bases and J 7 bases; nucleotides not matched to a gene: 11. The CDR3 length is 14 residues. The germline V gene has CDR1 MNHEY and CDR2 SMNVEV (reference sequence).

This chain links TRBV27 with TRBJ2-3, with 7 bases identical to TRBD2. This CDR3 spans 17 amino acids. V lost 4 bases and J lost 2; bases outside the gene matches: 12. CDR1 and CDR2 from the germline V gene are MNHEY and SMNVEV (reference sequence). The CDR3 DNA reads TGTGCCAGCAGTTATCGAGATGGAGCGGGGTACACAGATACGCAGTATTTT. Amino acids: CASSYRDGAGYTDTQYF.

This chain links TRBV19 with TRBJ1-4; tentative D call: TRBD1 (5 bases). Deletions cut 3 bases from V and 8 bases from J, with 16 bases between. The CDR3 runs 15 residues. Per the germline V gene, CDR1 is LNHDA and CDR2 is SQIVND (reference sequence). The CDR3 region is CASSIIGQGGEKLFF. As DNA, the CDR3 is TGTGCCAGTAGTATTATCGGGCAGGGAGGGGAAAAACTGTTTTTT.

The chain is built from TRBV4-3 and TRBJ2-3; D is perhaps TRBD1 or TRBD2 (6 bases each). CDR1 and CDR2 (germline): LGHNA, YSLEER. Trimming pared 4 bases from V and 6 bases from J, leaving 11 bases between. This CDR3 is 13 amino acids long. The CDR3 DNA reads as TGCGCCAGCAGCCTACAAGGGGGGGATACGCAGTATTTT. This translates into CASSLQGGDTQYF.

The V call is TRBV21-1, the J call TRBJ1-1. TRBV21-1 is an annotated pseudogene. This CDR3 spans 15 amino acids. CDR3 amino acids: CASSKGKEKNTEAFF. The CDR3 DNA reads TGTGCCAGCAGCAAAGGAAAGGAAAAGAACACTGAAGCTTTCTTT.

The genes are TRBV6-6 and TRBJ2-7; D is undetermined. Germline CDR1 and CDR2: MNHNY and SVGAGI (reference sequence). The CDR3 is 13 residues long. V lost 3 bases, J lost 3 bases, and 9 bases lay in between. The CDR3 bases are TGTGCCAGCAGTTATGACACGTTCTACGAGCAGTACTTC. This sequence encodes CASSYDTFYEQYF.

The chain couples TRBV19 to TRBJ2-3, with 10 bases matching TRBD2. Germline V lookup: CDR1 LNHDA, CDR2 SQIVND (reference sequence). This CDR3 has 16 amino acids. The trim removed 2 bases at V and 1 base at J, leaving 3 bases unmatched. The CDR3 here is CASSILAGVGTDTQYF. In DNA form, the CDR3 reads TGTGCCAGTAGTATACTAGCGGGAGTAGGCACAGATACGCAGTATTTT.

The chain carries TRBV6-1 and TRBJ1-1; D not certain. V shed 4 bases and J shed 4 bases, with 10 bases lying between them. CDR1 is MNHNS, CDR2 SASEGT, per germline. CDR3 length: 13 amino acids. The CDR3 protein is CASSVRAPTEAFF. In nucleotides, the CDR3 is TGTGCCAGCAGTGTTCGGGCCCCCACTGAAGCTTTCTTT.

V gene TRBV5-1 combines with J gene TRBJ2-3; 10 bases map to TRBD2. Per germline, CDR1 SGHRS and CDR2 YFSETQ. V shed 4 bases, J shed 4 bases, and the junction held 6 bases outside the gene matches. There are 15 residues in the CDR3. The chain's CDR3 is CASSPGTSVADTQYF. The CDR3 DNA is TGCGCCAGCAGCCCCGGGACTAGCGTGGCAGATACGCAGTATTTT.

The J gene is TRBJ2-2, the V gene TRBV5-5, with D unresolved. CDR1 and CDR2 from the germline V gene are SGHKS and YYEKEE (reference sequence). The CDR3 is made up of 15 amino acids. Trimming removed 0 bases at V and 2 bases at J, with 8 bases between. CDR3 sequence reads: CASSLGPINTGELFF. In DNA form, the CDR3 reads TGTGCCAGCAGCTTGGGACCGATAAACACCGGGGAGCTGTTTTTT. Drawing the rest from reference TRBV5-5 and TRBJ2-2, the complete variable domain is DAGVTQSPTHLIKTRGQQVTLRCSPISGHKSVSWYQQVLGQGPQFIFQYYEKEERGRGNFPDRFSARQFPNYSSELNVNALLLGDSALYLCASSLGPINTGELFFGEGSRLTVL.

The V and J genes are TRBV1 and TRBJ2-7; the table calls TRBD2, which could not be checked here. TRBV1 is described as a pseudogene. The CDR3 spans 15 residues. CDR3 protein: CTSTPVLGKSYEQYF. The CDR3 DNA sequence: TGCACCAGCACCCCAGTCCTCGGGAAATCCTACGAGCAGTACTTC.

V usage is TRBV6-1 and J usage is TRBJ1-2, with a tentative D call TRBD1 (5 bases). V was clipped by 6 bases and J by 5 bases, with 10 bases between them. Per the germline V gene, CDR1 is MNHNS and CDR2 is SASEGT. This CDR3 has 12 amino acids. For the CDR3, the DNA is TGTGCCAGCAGCGACAGCCGTTATGGCTACACCTTC. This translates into CASSDSRYGYTF.

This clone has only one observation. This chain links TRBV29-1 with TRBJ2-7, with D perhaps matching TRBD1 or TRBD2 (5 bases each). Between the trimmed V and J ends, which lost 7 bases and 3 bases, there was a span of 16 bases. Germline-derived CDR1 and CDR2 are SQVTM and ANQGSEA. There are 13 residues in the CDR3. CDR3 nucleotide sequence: TGCAGCGCTGAGACAGCGGAACGCTACGAGCAGTACTTC. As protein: CSAETAERYEQYF.

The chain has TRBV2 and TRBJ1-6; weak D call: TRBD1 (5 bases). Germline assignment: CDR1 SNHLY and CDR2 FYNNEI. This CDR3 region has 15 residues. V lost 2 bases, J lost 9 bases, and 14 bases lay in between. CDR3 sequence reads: CASSELGDFGSPLHF. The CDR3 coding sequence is TGTGCCAGCAGTGAATTGGGGGATTTCGGTTCACCCCTCCACTTT. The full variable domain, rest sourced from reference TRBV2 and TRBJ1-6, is EPEVTQTPSHQVTQMGQEVILRCVPISNHLYFYWYRQILGQKVEFLVSFYNNEISEKSEIFDDQFSVERPDGSNFTLKIRSTKLEDSAMYFCASSELGDFGSPLHFGNGTRLTVT.

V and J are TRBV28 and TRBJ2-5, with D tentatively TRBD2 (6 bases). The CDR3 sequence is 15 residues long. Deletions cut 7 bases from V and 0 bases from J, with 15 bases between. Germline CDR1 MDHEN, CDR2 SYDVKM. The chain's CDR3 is CASIGGGFDQETQYF. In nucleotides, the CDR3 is TGTGCCAGCATCGGTGGGGGGTTTGACCAAGAGACCCAGTACTTC.